This T cell receptor beta chain was captured in a study of human T cells and chemical hapten exposure. The library attached unique molecular identifiers to individual cDNA molecules. TCRdb independently ran MiXCR on the reads; one entry per CDR3 protein. In the table there are around 120,000 distinct CDR3 sequences, more than 8.5% of which are singletons. This CDR3 has 13 amino acids. Trimming removed 5 bases from V and 2 bases from J, with 9 bases in between. Per the germline V gene, CDR1 is SNHLY and CDR2 is FYNNEI. Researchers extracted total RNA from unfractionated whole blood. This sequence joins TRBV2 and TRBJ1-1; D uncertain. Sequencing was done on a sample of whole blood. This TCR was recovered from a human donor in good health. Some clones in this sample may be carry-over from other donors' samples. The CDR3 region has the DNA TGTGCCAGCAGTACCGATTCAAACACTGAAGCTTTCTTT. Its translation is CASSTDSNTEAFF.